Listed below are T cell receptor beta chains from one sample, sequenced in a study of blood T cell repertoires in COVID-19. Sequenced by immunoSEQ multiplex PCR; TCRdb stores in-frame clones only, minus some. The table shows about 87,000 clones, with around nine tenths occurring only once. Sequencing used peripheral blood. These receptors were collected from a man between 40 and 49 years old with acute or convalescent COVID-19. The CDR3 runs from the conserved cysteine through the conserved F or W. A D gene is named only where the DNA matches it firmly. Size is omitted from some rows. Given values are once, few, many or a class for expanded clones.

TGTGCCAGCAGTTACTCGGGAGGGACTGGAGCTTTCTTT	CASSYSGGTGAFF	.	TRBV6-5	TRBJ1-1	.
TGTGCCAGCAGCTCCACCGACATAGGCACCCTTAACTATGGCTACACCTTC	CASSSTDIGTLNYGYTF	.	TRBV7-2	TRBJ1-2	.
TGCGCCAGCAGCCAAATCGACAGGGCATACGAGCAGTACTTC	CASSQIDRAYEQYF	.	TRBV4-1	TRBJ2-7	TRBD1
TGTGCCAGCAGCTGGACAGGAGGGAACGGGGAGCTGTTTTTT	CASSWTGGNGELFF	.	TRBV5-6	TRBJ2-2	.
TGTGCCAGTAGTATTCAGGGGGGCGTTGGGGATCAGCCCCAGCATTTT	CASSIQGGVGDQPQHF	.	TRBV19	TRBJ1-5	TRBD1
TGTGCCAGTAGTATCGACAGGGGGGTCAATGAGCAGTTCTTC	CASSIDRGVNEQFF	.	TRBV19	TRBJ2-1	TRBD1
TGTGCCAGCTCACCATTCGCGGGAGGGCAAGAGACCCAGTACTTC	CASSPFAGGQETQYF	.	TRBV18	TRBJ2-5	TRBD2
TGTGCCAGCAGTGATAGGGGCTCCTACGAGCAGTACTTC	CASSDRGSYEQYF	once	TRBV25-1	TRBJ2-7	.
TGTGCCAGCAGGCGGACAGGACAAGAGACCCAGTACTTC	CASRRTGQETQYF	.	TRBV5-8	TRBJ2-5	TRBD1
TGTGCCATCAGTGAGTCGGGGGGGCAGCCCCAGCATTTT	CAISESGGQPQHF	.	TRBV10-3	TRBJ1-5	.
TGTGCCAGCAGTGAATCAGACAGGCCGTACGAGCAGTACTTC	CASSESDRPYEQYF	.	TRBV25-1	TRBJ2-7	.
TGTGCCAGCAGCTTATCAGGGTCCCACGAGCAGTACTTC	CASSLSGSHEQYF	.	TRBV7-8	TRBJ2-7	.
TGTGCCAGCAAAGTCGGAGAGGCATCCTACGAGCAGTACTTC	CASKVGEASYEQYF	many	TRBV2	TRBJ2-7	.
TGTGCCAGCAGCAAAGTTAGGCAGGGGAGAAACACCATATATTTT	CASSKVRQGRNTIYF	.	TRBV21-1	TRBJ1-3	.
TGTGCCTGGAGAACCGGGACAGGGGCCGAGGAGCAGTACTTC	CAWRTGTGAEEQYF	.	TRBV30	TRBJ2-7	TRBD1
TGTGCCATCAGTGAGTATTCGGCGGGAGGGCCCGAGCAGTACTTC	CAISEYSAGGPEQYF	.	TRBV10-3	TRBJ2-7	TRBD2
TGTGCCAGCAGCATAAGCGTGAACACTGAAGCTTTCTTT	CASSISVNTEAFF	.	TRBV14	TRBJ1-1	.
TGCAGTGCTAGTCTGCCCAGCGGGAGAAGCACAGATACGCAGTATTTT	CSASLPSGRSTDTQYF	.	TRBV20-1	TRBJ2-3	TRBD2
TGTGCCAGCAGCCAAGAGGCCCTCAGGGAAAAACTGTTTTTT	CASSQEALREKLFF	.	TRBV3-1/TRBV3-2	TRBJ1-4	.
TGCGCCAGCAGCACTGGACAGGGGCACTATGGCTACACCTTC	CASSTGQGHYGYTF	.	TRBV5-1	TRBJ1-2	TRBD1
TGTGCCAGCAAAACCGGGACTAGCGGCTACAATGAGCAGTTCTTC	CASKTGTSGYNEQFF	.	TRBV5-4	TRBJ2-1	TRBD2
TGTGCCAGTACCCAGACGGCTAGCGGGGGGTTAGAGACCCAGTACTTC	CASTQTASGGLETQYF	.	TRBV19	TRBJ2-5	TRBD2
TGCGCCAGCAGCCAAGATTGGAAGGGAGGTAACTATGGCTACACCTTC	CASSQDWKGGNYGYTF	.	TRBV4-1	TRBJ1-2	.
TGTGCCAGCAGTTACCGGGCAGGGGCCGATGGCTACACCTTC	CASSYRAGADGYTF	.	TRBV6-6	TRBJ1-2	.
TGTGCCAGCAGTCCCGAGACGAGGGCCAAAAACATTCAGTACTTC	CASSPETRAKNIQYF	.	TRBV6-5	TRBJ2-4	.
TGTGCCAGCAGCTTAGATCAGGCAGGGTGGAACACTGAAGCTTTCTTT	CASSLDQAGWNTEAFF	.	TRBV7-9	TRBJ1-1	.
TGCGCCAGCAGCCACGACAGGGGGCCCTACGAGCAGTACTTC	CASSHDRGPYEQYF	.	TRBV4-3	TRBJ2-7	TRBD1
TGTGCCAGCAGCGACTACCCCGGTTCAATGAACACTGAAGCTTTCTTT	CASSDYPGSMNTEAFF	.	TRBV25-1	TRBJ1-1	.
TGTGCCAGCAGCTTAGTCGGGGGGGCGGACTTTGAGCAGTACTTC	CASSLVGGADFEQYF	.	TRBV7-2	TRBJ2-7	TRBD2
TGTGCCAGCAGTTTAGACTTGACTGAAGCTTTCTTT	CASSLDLTEAFF	.	TRBV6-6	TRBJ1-1	.
TGTGCCAGCAGCATCGCGGTAGGGGGTCATTCCAACACCGGGGAGCTGTTTTTT	CASSIAVGGHSNTGELFF	few	TRBV9	TRBJ2-2	.
TGTGCCAGCAGTTTCGACAGTTACACAGATACGCAGTATTTT	CASSFDSYTDTQYF	.	TRBV5-4	TRBJ2-3	.
TGTGCCAGCTCACTGTTCGGCAATCAGCCCCAGCATTTT	CASSLFGNQPQHF	few	TRBV2	TRBJ1-5	.
TGTGCCAGCAGCAGATGGGGAGATTACGAGCAGTACTTC	CASSRWGDYEQYF	few	TRBV13	TRBJ2-7	.
TGTGCCAGCAGTTCACAGCGGATTGCTTTCTTT	CASSSQRIAFF	.	TRBV6-5	TRBJ1-1	.
TGTGCCAGCAGCTGGGGACAGGGTGACGCAGATACGCAGTATTTT	CASSWGQGDADTQYF	.	TRBV7-2	TRBJ2-3	TRBD1
TGTGCCAGCAGCCTAGCGGGAGCCTATACGCAGTATTTT	CASSLAGAYTQYF	.	TRBV3-1/TRBV3-2	TRBJ2-3	TRBD2
TGTGCCAGCAGCTTGTCGGGGAAGGACACTGAAGCTTTCTTT	CASSLSGKDTEAFF	.	TRBV7-3	TRBJ1-1	.
TGTGCCACCAGTGACTTTAGCAATCAGCCCCAGCATTTT	CATSDFSNQPQHF	.	TRBV24-1	TRBJ1-5	.
TGTGCCAGCAGCTTAGATCGACTCCCCGGCGGCACCGGGGAGCTGTTTTTT	CASSLDRLPGGTGELFF	.	TRBV11-2	TRBJ2-2	.
TGTGCCTGGACCAGAGGGACAGGGGTGGGCAATGAGCAGTTCTTC	CAWTRGTGVGNEQFF	.	TRBV30	TRBJ2-1	TRBD1
TGTGCCAGCAGTTCTACTAGCGGGGGGGACTACGAGCAGTACTTC	CASSSTSGGDYEQYF	once	TRBV6-2/TRBV6-3	TRBJ2-7	TRBD2